This T cell receptor beta chain was obtained from a study of cytotoxic CD8 clonotypes in ibrutinib-treated CLL. Overall study: The group held 11 relapsed/refractory and around 14 treatment-naive patients, with fewer than 18 IGHV unmutated. There were, on average, nearly 260,000 productive templates and approximately 94,000 productive rearrangements per sample.

This clone turned up a few times. What it recognizes is unknown. Study conclusions and caveats: Having risen at ibrutinib response, clonality had fallen back toward baseline by progression. Baseline clonality was higher than in age-matched healthy donors and moved in step with circulating CD8+ T-cell counts.

With 0 bases removed from V and 8 bases from J, the gap between germline ends came to 13 bases. Germline CDR1 reads LGHNA; CDR2 reads YNFKEQ. This CDR3 spans 14 amino acids. TCRdb's copy holds only in-frame clones and misses some; the assay was immunoSEQ multiplex PCR. Here the sample spans 55,000 to 80,000 clones, over 75% being singletons. The sequence was obtained from a human donor with chronic lymphocytic leukemia. The chain links TRBV4-2 to TRBJ1-2; tentative D call: TRBD1 (5 bases). Material: PBMCs, obtained after 12 months of ibrutinib treatment. The CDR3 spells CASSQDWDDGGYTF. The CDR3 DNA reads as TGTGCCAGCAGCCAAGATTGGGACGATGGCGGCTACACCTTC.